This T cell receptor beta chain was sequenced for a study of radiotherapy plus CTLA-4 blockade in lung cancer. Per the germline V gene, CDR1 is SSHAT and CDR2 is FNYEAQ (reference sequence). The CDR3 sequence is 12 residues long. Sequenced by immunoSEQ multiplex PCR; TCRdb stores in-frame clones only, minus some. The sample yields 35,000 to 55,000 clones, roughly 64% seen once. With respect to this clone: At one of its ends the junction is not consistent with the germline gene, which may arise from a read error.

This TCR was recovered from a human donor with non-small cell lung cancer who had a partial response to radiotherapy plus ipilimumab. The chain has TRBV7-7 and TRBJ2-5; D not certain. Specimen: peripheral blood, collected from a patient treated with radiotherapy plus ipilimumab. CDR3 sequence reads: CASSPLQETQYF. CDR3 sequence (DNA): TGTGCTAGCAGCCCCCTCCAAGAGACCCAGTACTTC.